This TCR beta chain came from a study of blood T cells in healthy people across ages. It was with a sample-barcoded 5' primer and a J-beta primer mix that a second PCR of roughly 7 to 12 cycles was run. The template-switch adaptor was a 5' adaptor with 12 random nucleotides. It tagged each cDNA molecule. From the 5' RACE reads, TCRdb called clonotypes with MiXCR, one entry per CDR3 protein. Among just under 750,000 distinct CDR3 sequences listed, about 20% were seen once. The study's findings and limits: Older age went with lower TCR beta diversity per million T cells, in a roughly linear way.

Concerning this clonotype itself: Its antigen is undetermined.

Between the trimmed V and J ends, which lost 6 bases and 7 bases, there was a span of 14 bases. Germline V gene sequence: CDR1 SGHKS, CDR2 YYEKEE (reference sequence). This CDR3 has 13 residues. The sample comprised blood. This TCR was sampled from a man between 65 and 85 years old in good health. The J gene is TRBJ2-1, the V gene TRBV5-5; the D gene is possibly TRBD2 (5 bases). The DNA of the CDR3 is TGTGCCAGCACCATTTACGGAGGTAATGAGCAGTTCTTC. It specifies CASTIYGGNEQFF. The whole variable domain, filled in from reference TRBV5-5 and TRBJ2-1, reads DAGVTQSPTHLIKTRGQQVTLRCSPISGHKSVSWYQQVLGQGPQFIFQYYEKEERGRGNFPDRFSARQFPNYSSELNVNALLLGDSALYLCASTIYGGNEQFFGPGTRLTVL.